The TCR beta chain described here comes from a study of blood T cells in healthy people across ages (dated by TCRdb to about 2015). Broadly, across the study: In model experiments, template switching captured about one uniquely barcoded TCR beta cDNA molecule for every two T cells. Age-related changes in TCR beta repertoire diversity were measured in the study by deep sequencing normalized with unique cDNA molecular identifiers. Four age groups were formed from the donors: young (average 16 years), middle-aged (more than 35), aged (about 62) and long-lived (around 80). To avoid experimental bias, donors of different ages were spread randomly across the sequencing lanes. The study analyzed two additional independent replicas of 1 million unique cDNA reads from the same blood draw for two donors, one aged 18 to 30 and one aged 80 or older.

Systemically healthy Caucasian individuals from Russia, some 36 in total and aged about 6 to 90 years, were included as donors. Each donor gave roughly 9.5 milliliters of peripheral blood, collected into EDTA-treated Vacutainer tubes. Ficoll-Paque density-gradient centrifugation was used to isolate PBMCs, with at least 7 million per sample. Total RNA was extracted from PBMCs with Trizol reagent, with at least 5.5 micrograms obtained per sample. Naive CD45RAhigh/CD27high T cell percentages were measured by flow cytometry on a PBMC aliquot from every donor. From the cysteine through the phenylalanine, the CDR3 covers 14 amino acids. Only CDR3 DNA remains: 42 bases, in frame from the first base. V loses 7 bases of germline sequence and J loses 4 bases, and the interval between the two ends is 14 bases. From a lookup of the germline V gene, CDR1 and CDR2 are MDHEN and SYDVKM. The method was 5' RACE. The data were produced on an Illumina HiSeq 2500. A second roughly 6 to 12 cycle PCR used a sample-barcoded 5' primer and a J-beta primer mix. A template-switch 5' adaptor carrying 12 random nucleotides introduced a unique molecular identifier onto each TCR beta cDNA molecule. Each sample yielded at least 3 million CDR3-containing paired-end reads. All of the RNA was converted into first-strand cDNA using the Mint cDNA synthesis kit, with a TRBC-specific oligonucleotide serving as the primer. Following uracil-DNA glycosylase treatment, a first 18-cycle PCR with universal primers M1SS and BC2_uni_R was performed on all cDNA. Concerning the study's data processing: Each sample was normalized by randomly selecting 1 million high-quality reads, each carrying a distinct molecular identifier. Instead of being binned into consensus sequences, reads that shared molecular identifiers were thrown out. MiTCR, with a Q25 quality threshold and the strictest error-elimination algorithm, was used for CDR3 identification, clonotype clustering and error correction. A nonparametric unseen species model using Euler transformation provided a lower-bound estimate of total TCR beta diversity. TCRdb trimmed public reads at Q25 via fastp, called clones via MiXCR and kept in-frame beta chains. Identical CDR3 proteins give one entry, which carries the most common genes and DNA. It is TCRdb's table, rather than the study itself, that gives the V and J calls and clone size. Present in this sample are 1.5 million or so distinct CDR3 sequences, 42% of which were seen just once. The ten top clones hold around 4% of the sample.

Study-wide findings and limitations: Observed TCR beta diversity correlated strongly with the percentage of naive T cells measured by flow cytometry. Estimates of total diversity based on one million sequenced T cells were regarded as lower bounds and as underestimates. Compared with the aged group, the long-lived group had more naive CD4+ T cells, fewer expanded clones and increased TCR diversity, a pattern suggesting age selection. Observed TCR beta diversity per million T cells fell roughly linearly with age, and a significant reduction was already apparent by age around 39. Because donor CMV infection status was unknown, age-related changes in expanded clonotypes were potentially confounded. Conclusive comparison of naive and antigen-experienced compartments was prevented by the profiling of bulk unsorted PBMCs.

As regards this clonotype: This receptor's antigen is unknown. Base qualities are not at hand, and no much larger clone is one base apart.

Here the chain combines TRBV28 and TRBJ2-1; perhaps TRBD2 is the D gene, with 5 bases matching. The receptor's source is a woman between 18 and 30 years old in good health. Sequenced sample: blood. For the CDR3, the sequence is CASTLATGYNEQFF. The sequence in DNA is TGTGCCAGCACCCTAGCCACTGGGTACAATGAGCAGTTCTTC.